This T cell receptor (beta chain) stems from a study of T cell responses to AZD1222 COVID-19 vaccine. Overall study findings and caveats: Targets within unmutated variant regions were reportedly found for nearly half of spike-specific TCRs.

V shed 0 bases and J shed 1 base, with 12 bases lying between them. Germline V gene data show CDR1 as SEHNR and CDR2 as FQNEAQ (reference sequence). This CDR3 is built from 16 residues. Produced via immunoSEQ multiplex PCR; TCRdb's table is partial and in-frame only. The data hold approximately 100,000 clones, with about 87% observed a single time. Concerning this clone itself: Its specificity is unknown.

This clonotype was obtained from an adult in good health. V and J are TRBV7-9 and TRBJ1-2, with D maybe TRBD1 (6 bases). The sequencing used peripheral blood, collected on day 0 of AZD1222 vaccination. CDR3 region: CASSLAQTGFNYGYTF. The CDR3 nucleotides are TGTGCCAGCAGCTTAGCGCAGACAGGATTTAACTATGGCTACACCTTC.